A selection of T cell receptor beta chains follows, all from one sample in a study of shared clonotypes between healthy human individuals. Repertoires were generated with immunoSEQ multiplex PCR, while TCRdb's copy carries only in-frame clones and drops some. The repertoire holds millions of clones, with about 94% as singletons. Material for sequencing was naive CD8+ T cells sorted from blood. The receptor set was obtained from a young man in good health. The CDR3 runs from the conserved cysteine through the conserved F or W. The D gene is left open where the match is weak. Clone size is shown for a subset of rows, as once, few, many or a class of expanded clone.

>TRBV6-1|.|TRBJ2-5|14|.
CASSEEYGAETQYF
TGTGCCAGCAGTGAAGAATACGGGGCGGAGACCCAGTACTTC
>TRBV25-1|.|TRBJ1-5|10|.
CASGDQPQHF
TGTGCCAGCGGGGATCAGCCCCAGCATTTT
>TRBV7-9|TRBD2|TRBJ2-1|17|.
CASSLGTSGRAPSEQFF
TGTGCCAGCAGCTTAGGAACTAGCGGGAGGGCGCCTAGTGAGCAGTTCTTC
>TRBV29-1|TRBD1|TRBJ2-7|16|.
CSVVLPDRGFDYEQYF
TGCAGCGTTGTGCTACCCGACAGGGGGTTCGACTACGAGCAGTACTTC
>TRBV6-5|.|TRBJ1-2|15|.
CASSYASGLLYGYTF
TGTGCCAGCAGTTACGCGTCAGGACTTCTTTATGGCTACACCTTC
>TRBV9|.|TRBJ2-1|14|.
CASSVWGDHNEQFF
TGTGCCAGCAGCGTTTGGGGGGACCACAATGAGCAGTTCTTC
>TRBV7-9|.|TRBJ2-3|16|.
CASSSEVSVVTDTQYF
TGTGCCAGCAGCTCAGAGGTTAGCGTAGTCACAGATACGCAGTATTTT
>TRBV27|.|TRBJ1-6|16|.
CASSFQGRSYNSPLHF
TGTGCCAGCAGTTTTCAGGGTCGGTCCTATAATTCACCCCTCCACTTT
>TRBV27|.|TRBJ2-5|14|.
CASSLWARQETQYF
TGTGCCAGCAGTTTATGGGCTAGACAGGAGACCCAGTACTTC
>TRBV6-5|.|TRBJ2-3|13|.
CASSYSTWDTQYF
TGTGCCAGCAGTTACTCAACCTGGGATACGCAGTATTTT
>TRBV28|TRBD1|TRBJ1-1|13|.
CASSFRGLTEAFF
TGTGCCAGCAGTTTCAGGGGGCTCACTGAAGCTTTCTTT
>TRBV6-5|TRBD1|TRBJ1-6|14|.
CASSWDRADSPLHF
TGTGCCAGCAGTTGGGACAGGGCAGACTCACCCCTCCACTTT
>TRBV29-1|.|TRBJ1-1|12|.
CSVETENGAAFF
TGCAGCGTTGAAACAGAGAACGGGGCAGCTTTCTTT
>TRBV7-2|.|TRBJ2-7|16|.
CASSLEAAGPTYEQYF
TGTGCCAGCAGCTTAGAAGCGGCCGGCCCCACCTACGAGCAGTACTTC
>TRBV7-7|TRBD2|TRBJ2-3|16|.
CASSSLAGGPTDTQYF
TGTGCTAGCAGCAGCCTAGCGGGGGGGCCTACAGATACGCAGTATTTT
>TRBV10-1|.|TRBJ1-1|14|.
CARVQGNGRTEAFF
TGCGCCAGGGTACAGGGAAATGGGAGGACTGAAGCTTTCTTT
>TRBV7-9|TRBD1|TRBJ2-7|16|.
CASSPWDRGGSYEQYF
TGTGCCAGCAGCCCCTGGGACAGGGGGGGGTCCTACGAGCAGTACTTC
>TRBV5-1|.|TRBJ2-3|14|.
CASSLAGLTDTQYF
TGCGCCAGCAGCTTGGCAGGTCTCACAGATACGCAGTATTTT
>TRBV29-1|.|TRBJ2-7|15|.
CSVDIGRDKGYEQYF
TGCAGCGTTGATATTGGCAGGGATAAAGGCTACGAGCAGTACTTC
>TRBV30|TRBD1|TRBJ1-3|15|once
CAWTLDRSSGNTIYF
TGTGCCTGGACCTTGGACAGGAGCTCTGGAAACACCATATATTTT